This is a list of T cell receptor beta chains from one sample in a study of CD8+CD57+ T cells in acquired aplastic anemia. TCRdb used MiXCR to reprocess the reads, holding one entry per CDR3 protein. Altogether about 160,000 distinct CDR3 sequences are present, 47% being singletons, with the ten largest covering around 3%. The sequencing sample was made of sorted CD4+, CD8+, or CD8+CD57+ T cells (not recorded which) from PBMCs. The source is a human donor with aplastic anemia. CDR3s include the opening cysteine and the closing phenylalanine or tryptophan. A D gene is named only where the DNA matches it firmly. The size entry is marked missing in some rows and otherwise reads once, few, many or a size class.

CDR3: CAWERLTGTGNNGYTF; DNA: TGTGCCTGGGAGCGGCTTACCGGGACAGGGAATAATGGCTACACCTTC; size: -; D: TRBD1; V: TRBV30; J: TRBJ1-2
CDR3: CASSRLAGNYEQYF; DNA: TGTGCCAGCAGCCGACTAGCGGGAAACTACGAGCAGTACTTC; size: -; D: TRBD2; V: TRBV6-1; J: TRBJ2-7
CDR3: CSARPGRNTEAFF; DNA: TGCAGTGCTAGGCCAGGGAGAAACACTGAAGCTTTCTTT; size: many; D: -; V: TRBV20-1; J: TRBJ1-1
CDR3: CAWSGTSTDTQYF; DNA: TGTGCCTGGAGTGGGACTAGCACAGATACGCAGTATTTT; size: -; D: -; V: TRBV30; J: TRBJ2-3
CDR3: CASSSGAYEQYF; DNA: TGTGCCAGCAGCTCCGGAGCCTACGAGCAGTACTTC; size: -; D: -; V: TRBV7-6; J: TRBJ2-7
CDR3: CASSLETGEKLFF; DNA: TGTGCCAGCAGCTTAGAGACAGGGGAAAAACTGTTTTTT; size: -; D: TRBD1; V: TRBV7-9; J: TRBJ1-4
CDR3: CSAGISYGYTF; DNA: TGCAGTGCTGGCATCAGTTATGGCTACACCTTC; size: many; D: -; V: TRBV20-1; J: TRBJ1-2
CDR3: CASSLGQGAYGYTF; DNA: TGTGCCAGTAGTCTAGGCCAGGGGGCCTATGGCTACACCTTC; size: many; D: TRBD1; V: TRBV19; J: TRBJ1-2
CDR3: CASSTGGTDTQYF; DNA: TGTGCCAGCAGTACGGGGGGCACAGATACGCAGTATTTT; size: -; D: -; V: TRBV12-3/TRBV12-4; J: TRBJ2-3
CDR3: CSARSGQDTDTQYF; DNA: TGCAGTGCTAGATCCGGACAAGACACAGATACGCAGTATTTT; size: -; D: -; V: TRBV20-1; J: TRBJ2-3
CDR3: CASMVRRGSYEQYF; DNA: TGTGCCAGCATGGTCCGGCGGGGGTCTTACGAGCAGTACTTC; size: -; D: TRBD2; V: TRBV2; J: TRBJ2-7
CDR3: CAISTRGKPYEQYF; DNA: TGTGCCATCAGCACCCGGGGCAAACCCTACGAGCAGTACTTC; size: -; D: -; V: TRBV10-3; J: TRBJ2-7
CDR3: CASSRLAGSTDTQYF; DNA: TGTGCCAGCAGTCGACTAGCGGGGTCCACAGATACGCAGTATTTT; size: many; D: TRBD2; V: TRBV12-3/TRBV12-4; J: TRBJ2-3
CDR3: CASSPAASSTDTQYF; DNA: TGTGCCAGCAGCCCAGCGGCCTCCTCCACAGATACGCAGTATTTT; size: -; D: -; V: TRBV3-1; J: TRBJ2-3
CDR3: CSVLTHYGYTF; DNA: TGCAGCGTGTTAACACACTATGGCTACACCTTC; size: few; D: -; V: TRBV29-1; J: TRBJ1-2
CDR3: CATSEQDTNNEQFF; DNA: TGTGCCACCAGTGAGCAGGACACTAACAATGAGCAGTTCTTC; size: -; D: -; V: TRBV24-1; J: TRBJ2-1
CDR3: CASGVGSNQPQHF; DNA: TGTGCCAGTGGCGTGGGTAGCAATCAGCCCCAGCATTTT; size: -; D: -; V: TRBV19; J: TRBJ1-5
CDR3: CASSALQGTEAFF; DNA: TGTGCCAGCAGCGCGTTACAGGGCACTGAAGCTTTCTTT; size: once; D: -; V: TRBV7-2; J: TRBJ1-1
CDR3: CASSSSMAAFF; DNA: TGTGCCAGCAGCTCCTCGATGGCAGCTTTCTTT; size: -; D: -; V: TRBV11-2; J: TRBJ1-1
CDR3: CASSPESSGTKAYEQYF; DNA: TGTGCCAGCAGCCCTGAGAGTTCCGGGACAAAAGCCTACGAGCAGTACTTC; size: many; D: -; V: TRBV5-6; J: TRBJ2-7
CDR3: CASSQAGQDHNEQFF; DNA: TGTGCCAGCAGCCAAGCAGGGCAGGATCACAATGAGCAGTTCTTC; size: -; D: -; V: TRBV3-1; J: TRBJ2-1
CDR3: CASSLGGPGQKIYEQYF; DNA: TGTGCCAGCAGCTTAGGGGGACCGGGACAGAAGATCTACGAGCAGTACTTC; size: many; D: TRBD1; V: TRBV11-2; J: TRBJ2-7
CDR3: CATSESQPSSTDTQYF; DNA: TGTGCCACCAGTGAGTCCCAGCCTTCTAGCACAGATACGCAGTATTTT; size: -; D: -; V: TRBV24-1; J: TRBJ2-3
CDR3: CASSQDRNYGYTF; DNA: TGTGCCAGCAGCCAGGACAGGAACTATGGCTACACCTTC; size: -; D: TRBD1; V: TRBV3-1; J: TRBJ1-2
CDR3: CASSLRSEPPNEQFF; DNA: TGTGCCAGCAGCCTTCGCAGCGAGCCCCCCAATGAGCAGTTCTTC; size: few; D: -; V: TRBV11-2; J: TRBJ2-1
CDR3: CASSEQGGNTEAFF; DNA: TGCGCCAGCAGCGAACAGGGGGGGAACACTGAAGCTTTCTTT; size: many; D: TRBD1; V: TRBV5-1; J: TRBJ1-1
CDR3: CASSNFDEQFF; DNA: TGTGCCAGTAGTAACTTCGATGAGCAGTTCTTC; size: many; D: -; V: TRBV19; J: TRBJ2-1